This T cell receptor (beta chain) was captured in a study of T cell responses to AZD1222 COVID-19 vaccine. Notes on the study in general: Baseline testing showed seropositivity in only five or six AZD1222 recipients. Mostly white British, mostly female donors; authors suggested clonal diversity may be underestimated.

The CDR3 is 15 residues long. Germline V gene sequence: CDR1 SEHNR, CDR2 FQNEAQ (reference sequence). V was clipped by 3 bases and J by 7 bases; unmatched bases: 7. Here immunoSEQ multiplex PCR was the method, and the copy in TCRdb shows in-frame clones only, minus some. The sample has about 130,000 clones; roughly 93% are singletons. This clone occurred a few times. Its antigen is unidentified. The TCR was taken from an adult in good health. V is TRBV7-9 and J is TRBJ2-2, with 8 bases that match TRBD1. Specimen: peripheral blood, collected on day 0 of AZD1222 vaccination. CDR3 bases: TGTGCCAGCAGCTTCCGGCAGGGGGCGGGCGGGGAGCTGTTTTTT. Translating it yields CASSFRQGAGGELFF.